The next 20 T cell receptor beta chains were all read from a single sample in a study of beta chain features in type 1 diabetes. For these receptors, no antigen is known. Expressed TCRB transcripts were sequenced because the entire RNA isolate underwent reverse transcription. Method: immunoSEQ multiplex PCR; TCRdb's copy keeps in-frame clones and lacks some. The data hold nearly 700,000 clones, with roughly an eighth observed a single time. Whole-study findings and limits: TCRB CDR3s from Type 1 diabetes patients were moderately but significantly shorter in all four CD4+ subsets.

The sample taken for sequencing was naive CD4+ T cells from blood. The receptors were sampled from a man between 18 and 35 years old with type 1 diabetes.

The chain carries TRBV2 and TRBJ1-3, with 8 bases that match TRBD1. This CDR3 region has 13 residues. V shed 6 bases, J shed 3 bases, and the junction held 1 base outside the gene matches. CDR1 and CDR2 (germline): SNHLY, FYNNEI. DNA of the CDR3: TGTGCCAGCAGACAGGGGGTTGGAAACACCATATATTTT. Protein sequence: CASRQGVGNTIYF.

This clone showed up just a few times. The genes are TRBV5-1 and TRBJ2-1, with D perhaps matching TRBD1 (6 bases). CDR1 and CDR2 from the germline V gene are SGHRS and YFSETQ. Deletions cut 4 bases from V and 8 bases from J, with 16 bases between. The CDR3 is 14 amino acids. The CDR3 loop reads CASSLGTPQDEQFF. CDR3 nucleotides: TGCGCCAGCAGCCTCGGGACACCACAGGATGAGCAGTTCTTC.

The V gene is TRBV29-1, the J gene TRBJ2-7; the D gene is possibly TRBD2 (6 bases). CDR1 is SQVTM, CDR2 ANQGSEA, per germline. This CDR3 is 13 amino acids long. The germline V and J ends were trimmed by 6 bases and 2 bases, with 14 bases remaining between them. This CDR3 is CSVLGGSTYEQYF. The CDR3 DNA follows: TGCAGCGTCCTGGGGGGATCTACCTACGAGCAGTACTTC.

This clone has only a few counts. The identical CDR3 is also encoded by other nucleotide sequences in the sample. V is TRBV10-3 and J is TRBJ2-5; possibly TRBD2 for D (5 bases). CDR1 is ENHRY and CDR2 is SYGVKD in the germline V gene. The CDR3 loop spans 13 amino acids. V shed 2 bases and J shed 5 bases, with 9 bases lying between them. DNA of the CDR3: TGTGCCATCAGTGAGAGTGGGGAGGAGACCCAGTACTTC. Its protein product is CAISESGEETQYF.

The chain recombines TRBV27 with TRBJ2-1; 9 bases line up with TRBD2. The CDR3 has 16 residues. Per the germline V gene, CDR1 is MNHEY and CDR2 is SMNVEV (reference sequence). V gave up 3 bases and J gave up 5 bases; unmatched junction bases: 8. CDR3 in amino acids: CASSFSGGGVHNEQFF. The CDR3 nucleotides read TGTGCCAGCAGTTTTAGTGGCGGGGGGGTACACAATGAGCAGTTCTTC.

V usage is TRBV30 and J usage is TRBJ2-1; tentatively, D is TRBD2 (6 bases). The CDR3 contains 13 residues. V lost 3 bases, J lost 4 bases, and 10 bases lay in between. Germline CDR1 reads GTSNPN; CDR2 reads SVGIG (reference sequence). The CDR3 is CAWRDYLYNEQFF. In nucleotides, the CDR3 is TGTGCCTGGAGGGACTACCTTTACAATGAGCAGTTCTTC.

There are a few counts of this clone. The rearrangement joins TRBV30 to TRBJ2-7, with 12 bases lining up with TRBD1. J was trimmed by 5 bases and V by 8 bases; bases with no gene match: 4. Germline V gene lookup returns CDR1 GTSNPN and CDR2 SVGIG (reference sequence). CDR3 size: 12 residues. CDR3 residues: CAKGTGGDEQYF. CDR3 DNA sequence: TGTGCCAAGGGGACAGGGGGCGACGAGCAGTACTTC.

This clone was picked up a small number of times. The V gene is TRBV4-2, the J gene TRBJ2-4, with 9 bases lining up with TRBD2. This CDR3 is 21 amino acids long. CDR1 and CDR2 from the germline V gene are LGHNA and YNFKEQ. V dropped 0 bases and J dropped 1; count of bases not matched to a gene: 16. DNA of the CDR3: TGTGCCAGCAGCCAAGATCTGGTCTCGCGGGGGGGCAAGAAGGCCAAAAACATTCAGTACTTC. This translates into CASSQDLVSRGGKKAKNIQYF.

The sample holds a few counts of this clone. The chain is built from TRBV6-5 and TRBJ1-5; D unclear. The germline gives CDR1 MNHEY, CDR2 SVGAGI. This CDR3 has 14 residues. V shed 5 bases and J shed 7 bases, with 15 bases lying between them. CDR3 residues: CASSRERTWQPQHF. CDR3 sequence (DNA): TGTGCCAGCAGTCGGGAGCGGACTTGGCAGCCCCAGCATTTT.

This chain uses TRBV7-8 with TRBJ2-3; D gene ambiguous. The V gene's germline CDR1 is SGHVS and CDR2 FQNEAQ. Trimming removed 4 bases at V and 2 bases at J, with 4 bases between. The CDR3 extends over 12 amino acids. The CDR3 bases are TGTGCCAGCAGCTCAAACACAGATACGCAGTATTTT. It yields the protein CASSSNTDTQYF.

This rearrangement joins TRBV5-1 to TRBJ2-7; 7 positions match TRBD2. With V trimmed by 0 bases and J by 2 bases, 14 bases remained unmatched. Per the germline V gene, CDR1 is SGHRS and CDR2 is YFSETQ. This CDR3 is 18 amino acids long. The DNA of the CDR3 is TGCGCCAGCAGCTTGGCCCCAAAGAGCGGGGCGACTCCCTACGAGCAGTACTTC. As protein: CASSLAPKSGATPYEQYF.

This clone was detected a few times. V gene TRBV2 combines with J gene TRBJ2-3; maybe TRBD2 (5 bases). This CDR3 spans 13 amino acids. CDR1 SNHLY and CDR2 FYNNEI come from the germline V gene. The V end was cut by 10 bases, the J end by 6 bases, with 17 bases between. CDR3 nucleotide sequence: TGTGCCATAGCGATGGGAGTCGCGGATACGCAGTATTTT. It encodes CAIAMGVADTQYF.

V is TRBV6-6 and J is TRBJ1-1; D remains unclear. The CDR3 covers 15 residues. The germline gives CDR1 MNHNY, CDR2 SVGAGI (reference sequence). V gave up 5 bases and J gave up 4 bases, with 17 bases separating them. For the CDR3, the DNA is TGTGCCAGCAGTACGGTCGGTCTGCGGGGCACTGAAGCTTTCTTT. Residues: CASSTVGLRGTEAFF.

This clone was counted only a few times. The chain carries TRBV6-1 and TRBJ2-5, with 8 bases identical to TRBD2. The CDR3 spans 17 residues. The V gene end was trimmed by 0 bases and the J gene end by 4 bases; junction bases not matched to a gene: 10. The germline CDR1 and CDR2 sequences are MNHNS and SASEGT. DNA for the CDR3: TGTGCCAGCAGTGAAGCGATCGGGACTAGTGGTGCAGAGACCCAGTACTTC. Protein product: CASSEAIGTSGAETQYF.

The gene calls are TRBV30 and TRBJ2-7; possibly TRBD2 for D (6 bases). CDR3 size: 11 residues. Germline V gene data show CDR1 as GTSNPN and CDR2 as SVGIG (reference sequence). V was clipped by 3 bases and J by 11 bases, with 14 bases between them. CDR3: CAWSGGASKYF. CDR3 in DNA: TGTGCCTGGAGCGGAGGGGCCTCCAAGTACTTC.

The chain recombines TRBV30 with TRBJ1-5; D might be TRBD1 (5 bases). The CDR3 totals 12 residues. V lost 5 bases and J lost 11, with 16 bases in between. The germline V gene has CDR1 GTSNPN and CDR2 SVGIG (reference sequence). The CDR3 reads CAWAAGEMAQHF. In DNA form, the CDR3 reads TGTGCCTGGGCGGCGGGGGAAATGGCCCAGCATTTT.

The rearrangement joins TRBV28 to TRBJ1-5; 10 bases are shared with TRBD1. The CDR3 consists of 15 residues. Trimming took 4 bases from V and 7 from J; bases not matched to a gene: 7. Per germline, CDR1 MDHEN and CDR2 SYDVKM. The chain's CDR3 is CASSYVTGGEQPQHF. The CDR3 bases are TGTGCCAGCAGTTATGTGACAGGGGGCGAACAGCCCCAGCATTTT.

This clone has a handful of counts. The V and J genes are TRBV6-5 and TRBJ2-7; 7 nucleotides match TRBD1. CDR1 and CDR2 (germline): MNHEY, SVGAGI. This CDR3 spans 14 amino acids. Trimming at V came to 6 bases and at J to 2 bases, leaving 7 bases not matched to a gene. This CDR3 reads CASRPNRGTYEQYF. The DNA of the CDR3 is TGTGCCAGCAGGCCTAACAGGGGAACCTACGAGCAGTACTTC.

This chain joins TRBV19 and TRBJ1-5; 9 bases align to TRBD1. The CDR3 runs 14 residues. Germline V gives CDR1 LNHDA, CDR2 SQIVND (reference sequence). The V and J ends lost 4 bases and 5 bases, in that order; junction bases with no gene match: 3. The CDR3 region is CASSTTGGDQPQHF. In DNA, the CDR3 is TGTGCCAGTAGTACCACAGGGGGCGATCAGCCCCAGCATTTT.

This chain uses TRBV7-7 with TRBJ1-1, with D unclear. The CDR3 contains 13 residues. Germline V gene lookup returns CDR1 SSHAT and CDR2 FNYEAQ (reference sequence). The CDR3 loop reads CALSRQSDTEAFF. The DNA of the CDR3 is TGTGCTCTCAGCAGACAATCGGACACTGAAGCTTTCTTT.